Listed below are T cell receptor beta chains from one sample, sequenced in a study of blood T cells in healthy people across ages. TCRdb redid the calling of the 5' RACE reads with MiXCR, one entry per CDR3 protein. The sample has some 940,000 distinct CDR3 sequences; 25% to 30% are singletons. This same sample was also part of a study on T cells of mothers and their children.

Sequencing was done on a sample of blood. These receptors all come from a woman aged 40 to 55 in good health. Each CDR3 is given without its conserved first and last residue.

TRBJ1-4,TRBV5-1,ASSSLGRDEKLF
TRBJ2-2,TRBV2,ASSEAAVNTGELF
TRBJ2-1,TRBV20-1,SARGWLSPRPHNEQF
TRBJ2-1,TRBV5-1,ASSLGASGLNEQF
TRBJ1-1,TRBV7-2,ASIPGGQYTEAF
TRBJ2-1,TRBV11-1,ASSGAEGTSKDYNEQF
NA,TRBV7-9,ASGRRGGGHEQY
TRBJ1-2,TRBV3-1,ASSSPGAVEYGYT
TRBJ2-2,TRBV9,ASSVEALNTGEPF
TRBJ2-3,TRBV5-1,ASSLESAFIDTQY
TRBJ2-1,TRBV2,ASSEGSGIYEQF
TRBJ2-7,TRBV7-2,ASSSRLAGAGEQY
TRBJ1-5,TRBV28,ASSRRAWGRNQPQH
TRBJ1-2,TRBV29-1,SAEKTGANYGYT
TRBJ1-1,TRBV7-9,ASSSGRFLGGTEAF
TRBJ1-2,TRBV6-5,TSSPPNQDRIYGYT
TRBJ1-2,TRBV12-3/TRBV12-4,ASSPLVVANYGYT
TRBJ2-4,TRBV28,ASSSGQGKNIQY
TRBJ2-3,TRBV9,ASSVEWGSTDTQY
TRBJ1-6,TRBV4-3,ASSQSPNTGANSPLH
TRBJ2-1,TRBV5-1,ASLGGSYNGQF
TRBJ2-7,TRBV2,ATMAGAPSYEQY
TRBJ1-4,TRBV10-3,AISELDRAGTNEKLF
TRBJ1-1,TRBV29-1,SGGQGAGYTEAF
TRBJ2-2,TRBV4-1,ASSQEKELRTGELF
TRBJ2-2,TRBV20-1,SARDFKRGAVGELF
TRBJ1-5,TRBV27,ASSTSSGQPQH
TRBJ2-3,TRBV20-1,SASADPHVSGGFSDTQY
TRBJ1-1,TRBV7-2,ASSLISGGEAF
TRBJ2-6,TRBV5-1,ASSLSGGVSGANVLT
TRBJ1-2,TRBV18,ASSPEITNGYT
TRBJ2-5,TRBV7-8,ASSHLEGAGGETQY
TRBJ2-7,TRBV20-1,SARSSGGHLYEQY
TRBJ2-1,TRBV6-2/TRBV6-3,ASSRQGYNEQF
TRBJ1-2,TRBV7-2,ASSLREGGYT
TRBJ1-1,TRBV19,ASSIGQGGPEAF
TRBJ2-3,TRBV19,ASSRPASTDTQY
TRBJ1-2,TRBV28,ASKDNGYGYT
TRBJ2-1,TRBV5-1,ASSLQGTSVYNEQF
TRBJ2-1,TRBV28,ASTSRVASDDEQF
TRBJ1-4,TRBV7-2,ASSLTGAGEKLF
TRBJ2-3,TRBV2,ASSGRLSPIYTDTQY
TRBJ2-3,TRBV2,ASIRDSTDTQY
TRBJ2-1,TRBV20-1,SARDPGNNEQF
TRBJ1-1,TRBV21-1,ASSNPSGTDEAF
TRBJ2-4,TRBV20-1,SAREAGLAKNIQY
TRBJ1-3,TRBV9,ASSVALHGNTIY
NA,TRBV7-3,ASSQGLAANEQY